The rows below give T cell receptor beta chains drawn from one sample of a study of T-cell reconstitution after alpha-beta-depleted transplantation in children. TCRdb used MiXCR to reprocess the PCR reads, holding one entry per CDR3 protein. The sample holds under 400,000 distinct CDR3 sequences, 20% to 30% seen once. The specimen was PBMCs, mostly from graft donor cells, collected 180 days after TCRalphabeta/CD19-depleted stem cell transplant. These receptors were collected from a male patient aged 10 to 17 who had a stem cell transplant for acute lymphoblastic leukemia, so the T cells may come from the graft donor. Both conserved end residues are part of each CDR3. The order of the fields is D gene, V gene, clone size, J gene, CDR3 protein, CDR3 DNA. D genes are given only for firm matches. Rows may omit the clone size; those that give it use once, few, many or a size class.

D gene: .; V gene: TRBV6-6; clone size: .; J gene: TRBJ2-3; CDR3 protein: CASSQLVGTQYF; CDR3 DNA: TGTGCCAGCAGCCAACTAGTGGGTACGCAGTATTTT
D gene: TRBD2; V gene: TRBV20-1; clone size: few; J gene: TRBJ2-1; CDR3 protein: CSAQLAGGPSEQFF; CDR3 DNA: TGCAGTGCGCAGCTAGCGGGAGGGCCGAGTGAGCAGTTCTTC
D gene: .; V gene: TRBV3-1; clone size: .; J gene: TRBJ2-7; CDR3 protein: CASSQEEEWRPSYEQYF; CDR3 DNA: TGTGCCAGCAGCCAAGAGGAAGAATGGAGGCCTTCCTACGAGCAGTACTTC
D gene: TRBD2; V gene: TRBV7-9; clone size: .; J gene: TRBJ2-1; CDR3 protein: CASSVGTSGTNEQFF; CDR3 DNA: TGTGCCAGCAGCGTAGGGACTAGCGGGACCAATGAGCAGTTCTTC
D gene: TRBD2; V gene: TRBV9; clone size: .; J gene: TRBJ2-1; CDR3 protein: CASSVGHAGGDNEQFF; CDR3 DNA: TGTGCCAGCAGCGTAGGACATGCGGGAGGAGACAATGAGCAGTTCTTC
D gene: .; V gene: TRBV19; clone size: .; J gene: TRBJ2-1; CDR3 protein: CASSTPLRYNEQFF; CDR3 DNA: TGTGCCAGTAGTACCCCCCTCAGGTACAATGAGCAGTTCTTC
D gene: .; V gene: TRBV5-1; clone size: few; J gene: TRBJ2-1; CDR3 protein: CASSSTGRNEQFF; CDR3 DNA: TGCGCCAGCAGCTCAACAGGGAGGAATGAGCAGTTCTTC
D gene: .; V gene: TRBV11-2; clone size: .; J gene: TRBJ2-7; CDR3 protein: CASRQGSTPYEQYF; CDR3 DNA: TGTGCCAGCAGGCAGGGGTCTACTCCCTACGAGCAGTACTTC
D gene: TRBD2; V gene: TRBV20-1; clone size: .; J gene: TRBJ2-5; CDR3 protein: CSAPLAGVWETQYF; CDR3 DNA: TGCAGTGCACCACTAGCGGGAGTTTGGGAGACCCAGTACTTC
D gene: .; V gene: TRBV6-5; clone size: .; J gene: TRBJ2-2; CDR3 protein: CASSYSRENTGELFF; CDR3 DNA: TGTGCCAGCAGTTACTCCCGGGAGAACACCGGGGAGCTGTTTTTT
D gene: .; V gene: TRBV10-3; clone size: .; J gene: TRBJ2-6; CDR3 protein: CAVKFSGANVLTF; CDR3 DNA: TGTGCCGTCAAGTTCTCTGGGGCCAACGTCCTGACTTTC
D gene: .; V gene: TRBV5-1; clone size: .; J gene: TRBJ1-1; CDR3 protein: CASSSLGPGGNTEAFF; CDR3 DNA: TGCGCCAGCAGCTCCCTTGGGCCGGGGGGAAACACTGAAGCTTTCTTT
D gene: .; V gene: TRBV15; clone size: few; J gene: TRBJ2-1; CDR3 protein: CATSRGVGWYNEQFF; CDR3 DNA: TGTGCCACCAGCAGAGGGGTCGGATGGTACAATGAGCAGTTCTTC
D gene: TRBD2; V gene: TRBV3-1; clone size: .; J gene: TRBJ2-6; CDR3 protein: CAISPQQLAGAGANVLTF; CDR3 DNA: TGTGCCATCAGTCCCCAACAACTAGCGGGAGCTGGGGCCAACGTCCTGACTTTC
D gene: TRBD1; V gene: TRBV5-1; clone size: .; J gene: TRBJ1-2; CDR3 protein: CASSSGQGNYGYTF; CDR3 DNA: TGCGCCAGCAGCTCGGGACAGGGGAACTATGGCTACACCTTC
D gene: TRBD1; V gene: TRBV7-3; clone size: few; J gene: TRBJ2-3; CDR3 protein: CASSFSGGRNTQYF; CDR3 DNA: TGTGCCAGCAGCTTTTCAGGGGGCAGAAATACGCAGTATTTT
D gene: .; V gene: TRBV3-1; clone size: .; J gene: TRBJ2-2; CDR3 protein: CASSQGGLNTGELFF; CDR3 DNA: TGTGCCAGCAGCCAGGGGGGCCTAAACACCGGGGAGCTGTTTTTT
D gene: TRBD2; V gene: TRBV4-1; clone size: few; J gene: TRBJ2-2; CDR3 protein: CASSQAGGGGRTGELFF; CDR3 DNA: TGCGCCAGCAGCCAAGCGGGTGGTGGCGGGAGGACCGGGGAGCTGTTTTTT
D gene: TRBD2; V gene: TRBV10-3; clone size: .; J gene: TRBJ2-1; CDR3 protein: CAISDVLAGTYNEQFF; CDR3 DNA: TGTGCCATCAGTGATGTTCTAGCGGGAACCTACAATGAGCAGTTCTTC
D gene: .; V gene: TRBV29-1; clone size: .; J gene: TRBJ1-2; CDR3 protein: CSVFGAPYGYTF; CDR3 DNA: TGCAGCGTTTTCGGGGCACCCTATGGCTACACCTTC
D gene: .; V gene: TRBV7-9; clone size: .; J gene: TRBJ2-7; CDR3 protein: CASSLVVSPIDEQYF; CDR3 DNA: TGTGCCAGCAGCTTAGTTGTCAGTCCCATCGACGAGCAGTACTTC
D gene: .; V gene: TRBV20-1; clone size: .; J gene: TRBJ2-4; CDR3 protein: CSAIRGINIQYF; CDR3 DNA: TGCAGTGCTATAAGGGGTATAAACATTCAGTACTTC
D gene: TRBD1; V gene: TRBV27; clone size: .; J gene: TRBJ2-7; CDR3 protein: CASSLSGGQGHYEQYF; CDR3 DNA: TGTGCCAGCAGTTTATCGGGGGGACAGGGACACTACGAGCAGTACTTC
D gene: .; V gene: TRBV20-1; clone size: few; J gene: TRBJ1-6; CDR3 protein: CSARARALARGYNSPLHF; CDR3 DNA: TGCAGTGCTAGAGCCAGGGCCTTAGCTAGAGGCTATAATTCACCCCTCCACTTT
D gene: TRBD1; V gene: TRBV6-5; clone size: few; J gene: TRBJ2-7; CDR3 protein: CASSYTGTGTYEQYF; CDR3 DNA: TGTGCCAGCAGTTACACCGGGACAGGGACCTACGAGCAGTACTTC
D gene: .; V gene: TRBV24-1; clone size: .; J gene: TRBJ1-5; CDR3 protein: CATRHTQGQGVHSNQPQHF; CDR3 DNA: TGTGCCACCAGGCATACCCAGGGGCAGGGAGTCCATAGCAATCAGCCCCAGCATTTT
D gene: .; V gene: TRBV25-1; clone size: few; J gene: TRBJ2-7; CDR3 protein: CASSEYRAGAYEQYF; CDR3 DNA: TGTGCCAGCAGTGAATATAGGGCAGGGGCCTACGAGCAGTACTTC
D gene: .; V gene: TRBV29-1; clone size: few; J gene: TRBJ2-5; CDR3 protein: CSVGVWAHQETQYF; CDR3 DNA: TGCAGCGTTGGGGTTTGGGCGCACCAAGAGACCCAGTACTTC
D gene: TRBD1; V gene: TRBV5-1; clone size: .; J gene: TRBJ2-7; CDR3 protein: CASSSSGGRYEQYF; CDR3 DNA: TGCGCCAGCAGCTCCTCAGGGGGACGATACGAGCAGTACTTC
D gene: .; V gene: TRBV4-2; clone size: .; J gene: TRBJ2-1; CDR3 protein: CASSTRLDEQFF; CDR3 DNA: TGTGCCAGCAGCACTCGTTTGGATGAGCAGTTCTTC
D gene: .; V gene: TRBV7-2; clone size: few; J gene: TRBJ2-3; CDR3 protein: CASSRVPRDTQYF; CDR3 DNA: TGTGCCAGCAGTAGAGTCCCCCGGGATACGCAGTATTTT
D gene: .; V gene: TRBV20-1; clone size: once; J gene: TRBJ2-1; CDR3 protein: CSAAYGIFSSEQFF; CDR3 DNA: TGCAGTGCTGCCTACGGGATTTTTTCCAGTGAGCAGTTCTTC
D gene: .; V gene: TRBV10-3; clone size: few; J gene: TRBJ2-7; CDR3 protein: CAISESVGEQYF; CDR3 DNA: TGTGCCATCAGTGAGTCGGTGGGCGAGCAGTACTTC
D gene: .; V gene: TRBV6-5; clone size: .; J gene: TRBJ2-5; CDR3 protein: CASSYLSSVQETQYF; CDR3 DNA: TGTGCCAGCAGTTACTTGTCTAGCGTACAAGAGACCCAGTACTTC
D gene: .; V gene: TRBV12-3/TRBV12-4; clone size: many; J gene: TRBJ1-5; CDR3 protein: CASTLGRGFNQPQHF; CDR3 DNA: TGTGCCAGCACCCTGGGACGTGGGTTTAATCAGCCCCAGCATTTT
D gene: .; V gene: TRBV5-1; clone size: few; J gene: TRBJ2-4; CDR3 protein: CASSPGGTGRLAKNIQYF; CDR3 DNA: TGCGCCAGCAGCCCGGGGGGGACAGGGAGGCTAGCCAAAAACATTCAGTACTTC
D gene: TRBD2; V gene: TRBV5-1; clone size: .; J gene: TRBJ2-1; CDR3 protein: CASSHGLAGVYEQFF; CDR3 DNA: TGCGCCAGCAGCCACGGACTAGCGGGAGTCTATGAGCAGTTCTTC
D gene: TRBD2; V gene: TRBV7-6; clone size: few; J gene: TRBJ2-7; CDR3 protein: CASSVGSGSAYEQYF; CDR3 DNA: TGTGCCAGCAGCGTAGGAAGCGGGAGCGCCTACGAGCAGTACTTC
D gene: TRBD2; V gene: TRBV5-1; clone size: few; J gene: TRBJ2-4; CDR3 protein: CASSSGGSGRNIQYF; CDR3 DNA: TGCGCCAGCAGCTCCGGGGGTAGCGGGAGAAACATTCAGTACTTC
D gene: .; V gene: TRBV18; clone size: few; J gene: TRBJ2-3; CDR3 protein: CASSPNPRDTQYF; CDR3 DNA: TGTGCCAGCTCACCCAATCCGAGAGATACGCAGTATTTT
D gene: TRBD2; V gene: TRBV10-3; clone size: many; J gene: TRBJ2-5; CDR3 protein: CAISEELAVRAQYF; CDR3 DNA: TGTGCCATCAGTGAGGAACTAGCGGTTAGGGCCCAGTACTTC
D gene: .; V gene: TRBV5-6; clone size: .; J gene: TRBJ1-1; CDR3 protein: CASSFRGESRRDPEAFF; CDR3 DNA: TGTGCCAGCAGCTTTAGAGGGGAATCACGGCGAGACCCTGAAGCTTTCTTT
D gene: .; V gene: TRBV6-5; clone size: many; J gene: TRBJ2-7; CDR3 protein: CASSSPDYEQYF; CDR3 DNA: TGTGCCAGCAGCAGCCCGGACTACGAGCAGTACTTC
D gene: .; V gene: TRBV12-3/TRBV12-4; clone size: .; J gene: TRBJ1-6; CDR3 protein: CASSYWGGIIRSPLHF; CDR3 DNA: TGTGCCAGCAGTTACTGGGGAGGGATAATTCGGTCACCCCTCCACTTT
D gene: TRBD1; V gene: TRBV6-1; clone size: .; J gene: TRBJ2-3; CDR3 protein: CASSEVTGGVGDTQYF; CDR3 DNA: TGTGCCAGCAGTGAAGTAACAGGGGGAGTAGGGGATACGCAGTATTTT
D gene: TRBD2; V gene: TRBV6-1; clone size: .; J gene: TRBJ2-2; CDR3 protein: CASSPGLAGELFF; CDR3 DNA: TGTGCCAGCAGTCCCGGACTAGCCGGGGAGCTGTTTTTT
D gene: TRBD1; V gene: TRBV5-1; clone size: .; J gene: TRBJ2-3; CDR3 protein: CASSFSGQGEVDTQYF; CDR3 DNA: TGCGCCAGCAGCTTCTCGGGACAGGGGGAGGTAGATACGCAGTATTTT